The 29 T cell receptor beta chains below were found in one sample sequenced in a study of T cell clusters in autoimmune cytopenias (dated by TCRdb to the late 2010s). The run used an Illumina MiSeq. To amplify TRB rearrangements, a touch-down multiplex PCR protocol was run with the TRB-A and TRB-B primer pools combined in a single tube. TCRdb reprocessed the reads; each CDR3 protein sequence makes one entry, and DNA is unavailable. This sample's table carries thousands of distinct CDR3 sequences. The top ten hold over 13% of the sample. Each sample's TRB amplification started from around 0.25 ug of peripheral blood genomic DNA, which corresponds to tens of thousands of genome equivalents. The sequencing sample was made of peripheral blood. The receptors stem from a human donor with an autoimmune cytopenia or autoimmune hepatitis (not recorded which).

This clonotype is called large based on its frequency. J is TRBJ2-1 and V is TRBV29-1. Germline V CDR1 and CDR2: SQVTM, ANQGSEA. The CDR3 extends over 13 amino acids. The CDR3 spells CSVKSSSYNEQFF.

By frequency, this clonotype is medium-sized. V usage is TRBV12-3 or TRBV12-4 and J usage is TRBJ1-2; the D gene TCRdb calls, TRBD1, cannot be checked with no DNA. The CDR3 spans 13 residues. This CDR3 is CASSPDRSYGYTF.

Frequency places this clonotype as medium-sized. The chain couples TRBV6-5 to TRBJ1-2; TCRdb's D call of TRBD1 is untestable without DNA. Germline values: CDR1 MNHEY, CDR2 SVGAGI. The CDR3 has 15 amino acids. CDR3 loop: CASSYSGGLGYGYTF.

The rearrangement links TRBV6-6 to TRBJ1-2; the TRBD1 assignment by TCRdb is unverifiable without DNA. CDR1 MNHNY and CDR2 SVGAGI come from the germline V gene (reference sequence). The CDR3 is 16 amino acids. This chain's CDR3 is CASSSSGTGGGDGYTF.

V usage is TRBV27 and J usage is TRBJ2-2. Germline V gene lookup returns CDR1 MNHEY and CDR2 SMNVEV (reference sequence). The CDR3 loop spans 12 amino acids. CDR3: CASSSYSGELFF.

According to its frequency, this clonotype is large. This rearrangement joins TRBV29-1 to TRBJ2-1. CDR1 and CDR2 from the germline V gene are SQVTM and ANQGSEA. The CDR3 runs to 12 residues. The chain's CDR3 is CSVESSFNEQFF.

The chain links TRBV30 to TRBJ2-3. CDR1 and CDR2 (germline): GTSNPN, SVGIG (reference sequence). There are 13 residues in the CDR3. CDR3: CAWSVVGTDTQYF.

This chain links TRBV19 with TRBJ2-5. The length of the CDR3 is 14 residues. Germline V gene data show CDR1 as LNHDA and CDR2 as SQIVND (reference sequence). The CDR3 protein is CASSIGLHQETQYF.

Frequency places this clonotype as medium-sized. This rearrangement joins TRBV6-5 to TRBJ2-1; TCRdb reports TRBD1, a call that lacks DNA to check it against. Per the germline V gene, CDR1 is MNHEY and CDR2 is SVGAGI. The CDR3 is 12 amino acids. The chain's CDR3 is CASSYPRGVEFF.

This chain connects TRBV18 to TRBJ2-7; TCRdb indicates TRBD1, and absent DNA this call remains unverified. Germline CDR1 KGHSH, CDR2 LQKENI. This CDR3 is 14 amino acids long. CDR3 residues: CASSPGGGPYEQYF.

The chain uses TRBV6-5 and TRBJ2-5; TCRdb indicates TRBD2, and absent DNA this call remains unverified. The CDR3 has 13 residues. Germline lookup yields CDR1 MNHEY and CDR2 SVGAGI. This CDR3 is CASSYSFRYEQYF.

The CDR3 reads CASSLTQGMDTQYF. The chain employs TRBV12-3 or TRBV12-4 and TRBJ2-3. The CDR3 sequence is 14 residues long.

This chain uses TRBV5-1 with TRBJ2-2; TCRdb lists TRBD2, though no DNA is available to test this call. Per germline, CDR1 SGHRS and CDR2 YFSETQ. The CDR3 extends over 15 amino acids. This CDR3 is CASSSGGRDTGELFF.

This clonotype is medium-sized by frequency. V usage is TRBV6-6 and J usage is TRBJ2-6. Germline V lookup: CDR1 MNHNY, CDR2 SVGAGI (reference sequence). This CDR3 spans 12 amino acids. CDR3 residues: CASKTGANVLTF.

Judged by frequency, this clonotype is medium-sized. The rearrangement joins TRBV15 to TRBJ1-4; the D gene TCRdb calls, TRBD1, cannot be checked with no DNA. Germline loops: CDR1 LNHNV, CDR2 YYDKDF (reference sequence). This CDR3 has 15 residues. The CDR3 sequence is CATRVGAGSNEKLFF.

The chain has TRBV6-4 and TRBJ1-2. This CDR3 region has 13 residues. Germline values: CDR1 MRHNA, CDR2 SNTAGT. CDR3 sequence reads: CASSVSGLAGYTF.

The gene calls are TRBV6-2 or TRBV6-3 and TRBJ1-5. Germline-derived CDR1 and CDR2 are MNHEY and SVGEGT. The CDR3 runs to 12 residues. CDR3 amino acids: CASSYSGQPQHF.

The J gene is TRBJ2-1, the V gene TRBV5-4; without DNA, the TCRdb call of TRBD1 cannot be checked. The length of the CDR3 is 15 residues. Germline CDR1 reads SGHNT; CDR2 reads YYREEE (reference sequence). The CDR3 spells CASSPDRGRVDEQFF.

The CDR3 loop reads CASSLGGVAWDLPYEQYF. The rearrangement uses TRBV13 and TRBJ2-7; without DNA, the TCRdb call of TRBD1 cannot be checked. CDR1 is PRHDT, CDR2 FYEKMQ, per germline (reference sequence). The CDR3 sequence is 18 residues long.

This clonotype is identified as medium-sized from frequency. J is TRBJ1-6 and V is TRBV6-5. This CDR3 region has 16 residues. Germline CDR1 and CDR2: MNHEY and SVGAGI. This chain's CDR3 is CASSSRRFSDNSPLHF.

This clonotype is labeled medium-sized (0.01 to 0.1%) based on frequency. The chain recombines TRBV19 with TRBJ1-4; the D gene TCRdb calls, TRBD1, cannot be checked with no DNA. The germline V gene encodes CDR1 LNHDA and CDR2 SQIVND (reference sequence). This CDR3 comprises 15 residues. CDR3 region: CASSVRGTTNEKLFF.

This clonotype ranks as medium-sized in terms of frequency. The chain has TRBV18 and TRBJ2-7; there is no DNA to check the TCRdb D call of TRBD1. Germline V CDR1 and CDR2: KGHSH, LQKENI. The CDR3 is made up of 13 amino acids. CDR3 amino acids: CASHGNRGSEQYF.

By frequency, this clonotype registers large. CDR3: CSVDSVAGVTDTQYF. This chain links TRBV29-1 with TRBJ2-3; the TCRdb call, TRBD2, lacks DNA for checking. This CDR3 comprises 15 residues. The germline V gene encodes CDR1 SQVTM and CDR2 ANQGSEA.

This rearrangement joins TRBV6-2 or TRBV6-3 to TRBJ1-6; TCRdb lists TRBD1, though no DNA is available to test this call. Germline V gene lookup returns CDR1 MNHEY and CDR2 SVGEGT. This CDR3 is 15 amino acids long. The CDR3 is CASSTGGGGNSPLHF.

The V and J genes are TRBV6-5 and TRBJ1-1; lacking DNA, the TRBD1 call made by TCRdb goes unchecked. This CDR3 region has 13 residues. Germline CDR1 reads MNHEY; CDR2 reads SVGAGI. The CDR3 sequence: CASRAGVRTEAFF.

This clonotype shows up as medium-sized (0.01 to 0.1%) by frequency. The chain carries TRBV6-6 and TRBJ2-3; TCRdb calls TRBD2, which cannot be checked without DNA. Germline lookup yields CDR1 MNHNY and CDR2 SVGAGI (reference sequence). The CDR3 runs to 23 residues. The CDR3: CASSSANTPREGWASRRTDTQYF.

According to its frequency, this clonotype is medium-sized. The gene calls are TRBV19 and TRBJ1-2; TCRdb's D gene call, TRBD1, goes unchecked for lack of DNA. From germline, CDR1 is LNHDA and CDR2 SQIVND (reference sequence). The CDR3 spans 14 residues. The CDR3 is CASSLPGQDYGYTF.

V and J are TRBV12-3 or TRBV12-4 and TRBJ2-2; lacking DNA, the TRBD1 call made by TCRdb goes unchecked. The CDR3 runs 15 residues. The CDR3 here is CASSYPGHYTGELFF.

The chain combines TRBV7-6 with TRBJ1-2; the D call of TRBD1 rests on TCRdb alone, since no DNA is present to check it. The CDR3 loop spans 12 amino acids. Germline CDR1 SGHVS, CDR2 FNYEAQ. The CDR3 reads CASSSGQHGYTF.